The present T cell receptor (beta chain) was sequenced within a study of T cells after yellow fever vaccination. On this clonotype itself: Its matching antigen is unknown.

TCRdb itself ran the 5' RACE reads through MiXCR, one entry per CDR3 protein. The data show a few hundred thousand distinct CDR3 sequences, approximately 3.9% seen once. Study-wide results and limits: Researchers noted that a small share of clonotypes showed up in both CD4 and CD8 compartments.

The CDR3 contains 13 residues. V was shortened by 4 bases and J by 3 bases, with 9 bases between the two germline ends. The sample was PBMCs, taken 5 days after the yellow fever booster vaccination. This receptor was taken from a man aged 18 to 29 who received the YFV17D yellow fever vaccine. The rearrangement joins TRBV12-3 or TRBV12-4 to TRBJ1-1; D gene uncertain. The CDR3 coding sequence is TGTGCCAGCAGTTCCCAGCCGGACACTGAAGCTTTCTTT. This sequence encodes CASSSQPDTEAFF.